This T cell receptor (beta chain) was recovered during a study of shared clonotypes between healthy human individuals (dated by TCRdb to about 2020). Describing the broader study: Two women and a few men aged 18 to 49 years were included in the cohort. Per donor, three plates each were used for CD4 naive and CD4 memory, two for CD8 naive, and one for CD8 memory. To estimate repertoire size and how much clonotypes are shared between individuals, the study performed deep sequencing of blood TCR repertoires from roughly five healthy adults. Different laboratories and diverse techniques were used to prepare libraries and sequence TCR repertoires, to increase sequencing depth and limit assay-specific biases. Each donor's leukapheresis produced roughly between roughly 0.9 and 9 billion PBMCs.

Using the deep immunoSEQ assay, multiplex PCR amplified TCR CDR3 regions from genomic DNA. Genomic DNA extracted from each cell subset was distributed evenly over all wells of several immunoSEQ 96-well plates, and each plate served as one replicate. For sorted subsets, each replicate PCR was loaded with 150 to 250 ng genomic DNA, equivalent to 25,000 to 35,000 T cell genomes. Purified libraries were measured with a Qubit 3.0 fluorometer, size-checked on a Bioanalyzer 2100, and measured again with the KAPA Library Quantification kit. Every immunoSEQ 96-well plate was sequenced on a separate single-read 150-cycle Illumina NextSeq 550 flow cell. The original methods were these. Because the immunoSEQ output included only junctional sequences and no quality scores, the filtering could not be the same as the filtering used for full-length reads. Sequences were annotated with PyIR, a Python wrapper for IgBLAST v1.9, using IMGT germline references to assign V/J genes and CDR3. Reads with weak V/J assignments (E-value above 1e-6), missing CDR3, stop codons, out-of-frame junctions, or ambiguous translated residues were removed. A V3J clonotype was defined by an identical inferred V gene, J gene, and CDR3 amino acid sequence. To compute the percentage overlap between repertoires, the number of shared unique clonotypes was divided by the size of the smaller repertoire. RTK rarefaction, the Chao1 estimator, and Recon v2.1 estimates of unobserved clonotypes were used to assess repertoire richness. OLGA was used to compute generation probabilities for all TCRbeta clonotypes that the gDNA method yielded from four donors. The clones in this table, taken by TCRdb from immuneACCESS, are in-frame only. Not every clone is retained; where verified, under half of the shortfall comes from an unresolved V gene, and the cause of the rest is unknown. The DNA was the basis for D and trimming; V, J and clone size are from that table. For this sample there are a few million clones; under 95% appear just once. The ten largest clonotypes hold approximately 0.4% of the sample.

The donors were healthy, HIV-negative adults with no recently reported acute infections or vaccinations. All donors were Caucasian adults living in Nashville, Tennessee, USA. CD4+ T cells were enriched through magnetic negative selection, after which naive cells were positively selected on CD45RA and the remaining negative fraction served as the memory subset. After blood collection by leukapheresis, PBMCs were isolated using Ficoll-Histopaque density gradient centrifugation and then cryopreserved in the vapor phase of liquid nitrogen. Purity and quantity of every magnetically sorted T cell population were checked by analytical flow cytometry. Genomic DNA was isolated from each sorted fraction and quantified by UV absorbance on a Nanodrop 2000c. Study-level results and caveats: About 5% of naive CD4, 3% to 4% of naive CD8, roughly 2.4% of memory CD4, and approximately 0.4% of memory CD8 clonotypes were shared across a few donors. Sampling was limited to blood, and TCR repertoires in tissue likely differ from TCR repertoires in blood. Because the study included only a small number of donors, the genetic and exposure-history diversity represented was limited. Naive subsets generally had larger estimated clonotype richness than memory subsets did. Compared with non-shared clonotypes, the clonotypes found in all four sorted-subset donors had higher generation probabilities. Pairwise subsampling led to the expectation that sequencing depth would affect the degree of clonotype sharing among donors. Incomplete sequencing was indicated by rarefaction of sorted-subset datasets, despite the large sequencing depth.

V and J are trimmed by 0 bases and 1 base, and the gene matches miss 2 bases of the junction. The germline V gene (reference sequence) specifies MNHNY as CDR1 and SVGAGI as CDR2. Inclusive of the bounding cysteine and phenylalanine, the CDR3 is 15 residues long. Here the CDR3 DNA is all that survives: 45 bases in frame from base 1. On this clone: No antigen is known for it. No much larger clonotype is one base removed from it; base qualities were not supplied. This sample includes further DNA sequences coding for the same CDR3.

Recombination linked TRBV6-6 to TRBJ1-1, and TRBD1 matches 7 of the central bases. The sequence derives from a young man in good health. Some clones in this sample may be carry-over from other donors' samples. Sequencing was done on a sample of naive CD4+ T cells from PBMCs. The cell subset or site label here, explained by the study, means: CD45RA+ positively selected. The bases read TGTGCCAGCAGTTACTCGAGACAGGGGAACACTGAAGCTTTCTTT. This is translated as CASSYSRQGNTEAFF.